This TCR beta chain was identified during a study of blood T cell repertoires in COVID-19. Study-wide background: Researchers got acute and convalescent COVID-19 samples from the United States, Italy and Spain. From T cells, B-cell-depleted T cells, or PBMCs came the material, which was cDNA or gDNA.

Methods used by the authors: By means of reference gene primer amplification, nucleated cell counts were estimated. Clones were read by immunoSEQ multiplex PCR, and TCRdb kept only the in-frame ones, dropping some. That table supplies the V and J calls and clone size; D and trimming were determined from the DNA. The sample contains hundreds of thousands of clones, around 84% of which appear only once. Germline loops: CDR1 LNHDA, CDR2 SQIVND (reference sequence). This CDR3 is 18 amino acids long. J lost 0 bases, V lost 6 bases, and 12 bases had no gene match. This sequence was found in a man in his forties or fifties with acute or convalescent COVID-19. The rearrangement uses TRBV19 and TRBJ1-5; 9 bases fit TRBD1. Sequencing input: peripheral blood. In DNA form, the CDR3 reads TGTGCCAGTAGCCTTACCGGGACAGGGATTTATAGCAATCAGCCCCAGCATTTT. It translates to CASSLTGTGIYSNQPQHF.